One sample yielded the 32 T cell receptor beta chains listed below, sequenced in a study of blood T cell repertoires in COVID-19. Using immunoSEQ multiplex PCR, the repertoire was profiled, and TCRdb retains in-frame clones only, with some absent. The sample contains about 350,000 clones, 65% to 90% of which appear only once. Sequenced material: peripheral blood. These receptors originate from a woman in her fifties or sixties with COVID-19, enrolled during active disease.

The chain links TRBV27 to TRBJ2-1; 12 nucleotides match TRBD2. V dropped 6 bases and J dropped 4; count of bases not matched to a gene: 4. This CDR3 region has 15 residues. The germline V gene has CDR1 MNHEY and CDR2 SMNVEV (reference sequence). CDR3 in amino acids: CASRETSGGYNEQFF. CDR3 in DNA: TGTGCCAGCAGGGAGACTAGCGGGGGATACAATGAGCAGTTCTTC.

The chain couples TRBV29-1 to TRBJ2-2, with D tentatively TRBD1 (6 bases). Trimming took 5 bases from V and 6 from J, leaving 16 bases between them. The CDR3 is 14 amino acids. Germline CDR1 is SQVTM and CDR2 is ANQGSEA. The CDR3 bases are TGCAGCGTTTGGGGACACCTTGGGGCCGGGGAGCTGTTTTTT. Protein product: CSVWGHLGAGELFF.

The rearrangement uses TRBV7-7 and TRBJ2-7, with 10 bases matching TRBD1. CDR3 size: 15 residues. The germline CDR1 and CDR2 sequences are SSHAT and FNYEAQ (reference sequence). The V gene end was trimmed by 1 base and the J gene end by 3 bases; junction bases not matched to a gene: 3. The CDR3 here is CASSLGGQGIYEQYF. As DNA, the CDR3 is TGTGCCAGCAGCTTAGGGGGACAGGGGATCTACGAGCAGTACTTC.

V is TRBV18 and J is TRBJ1-2, with D tentatively TRBD1 (5 bases). Trimming took off 5 bases at V and 3 bases at J, with 10 bases between the two ends. Germline CDR1 reads KGHSH; CDR2 reads LQKENI. The CDR3 extends over 13 amino acids. CDR3 region: CASSSGQDYGYTF. CDR3 bases: TGTGCCAGCTCAAGTGGACAAGACTATGGCTACACCTTC. Full variable domain (rest looked up from reference TRBV18 and TRBJ1-2): NAGVMQNPRHLVRRRGQEARLRCSPMKGHSHVYWYRQLPEEGLKFMVYLQKENIIDESGMPKERFSAEFPKEGPSILRIQQVVRGDSAAYFCASSSGQDYGYTFGSGTRLTVV.

The chain has TRBV9 and TRBJ1-1; the match to TRBD1 covers 7 bases. CDR3 size: 15 residues. With 0 bases clipped from V and 1 base from J, the junction kept 3 bases outside the gene matches. Looked up from germline, CDR1 is SGDLS and CDR2 is YYNGEE. CDR3 sequence reads: CASSVGRGPNTEAFF. CDR3 in DNA: TGTGCCAGCAGCGTAGGGAGGGGGCCGAACACTGAAGCTTTCTTT.

Only a few counts were recorded for this clone. J is TRBJ1-1 and V is TRBV11-3, with D unclear. The CDR3 covers 13 residues. Trimming removed 2 bases at V and 3 bases at J, with 7 bases between. The germline V gene encodes CDR1 SGHNT and CDR2 YENEEA. Here the CDR3 DNA reads TGTGCCAGCAGCTTAATTTCAGACACTGAAGCTTTCTTT. Translating gives CASSLISDTEAFF.

V and J are TRBV7-9 and TRBJ2-1; 7 bases are shared with TRBD2. Trimming cost V 4 bases and J 6 bases; bases outside gene matches: 15. The CDR3 runs to 17 residues. Germline lookup yields CDR1 SEHNR and CDR2 FQNEAQ (reference sequence). In DNA, the CDR3 is TGTGCCAGCAGCTCTTGGGACTACCAAGGGGTGGCCAATGAGCAGTTCTTC. This encodes CASSSWDYQGVANEQFF.

V gene TRBV18 combines with J gene TRBJ2-2; 10 nucleotides line up with TRBD1. The length of the CDR3 is 16 residues. CDR1 KGHSH and CDR2 LQKENI come from the germline V gene. V trimming: 3 bases; J trimming: 5 bases; junction bases outside the gene matches: 6. CDR3 region: CASSPGRDRGTGELFF. CDR3 sequence (DNA): TGTGCCAGCTCACCGGGCCGGGACAGGGGAACCGGGGAGCTGTTTTTT. The variable domain in full, with the rest retrieved from reference TRBV18 and TRBJ2-2, is NAGVMQNPRHLVRRRGQEARLRCSPMKGHSHVYWYRQLPEEGLKFMVYLQKENIIDESGMPKERFSAEFPKEGPSILRIQQVVRGDSAAYFCASSPGRDRGTGELFFGEGSRLTVL.

The V and J genes are TRBV5-1 and TRBJ2-1; TRBD1 aligns across 10 bases. The CDR3 contains 16 residues. Looked up from germline, CDR1 is SGHRS and CDR2 is YFSETQ. V was clipped by 0 bases and J by 6 bases; unmatched bases: 6. CDR3 DNA: TGCGCCAGCAGCTTGGCTCCGGGACAGGGGACCAATGAGCAGTTCTTC. It encodes CASSLAPGQGTNEQFF.

The V call is TRBV6-5, the J call TRBJ2-7; 11 positions agree with TRBD1. The CDR3 runs 15 residues. CDR1 and CDR2 from the germline V gene are MNHEY and SVGAGI. After removal of 5 bases from V and 7 bases from J, the junction contained 10 bases not matched to a gene. The CDR3 sequence is CASSPTGTGGREQYF. The DNA for the CDR3 is TGTGCCAGCAGTCCTACCGGGACAGGGGGGCGGGAGCAGTACTTC.

In its sample, this clone was seen once. The chain combines TRBV7-6 with TRBJ1-1; 7 positions agree with TRBD1. V lost 3 bases, J lost 4 bases, and 2 bases stayed unmatched. CDR1 and CDR2 (germline): SGHVS, FNYEAQ. The CDR3 is made up of 13 amino acids. The CDR3 DNA sequence: TGTGCCAGCAGCTTTCGGACAGGCACTGAAGCTTTCTTT. Translating gives CASSFRTGTEAFF.

The chain joins TRBV19 to TRBJ2-5, with D perhaps TRBD1 (5 bases). The germline V gene has CDR1 LNHDA and CDR2 SQIVND (reference sequence). The CDR3 runs 12 residues. Between the trimmed V and J ends, which lost 2 bases and 5 bases, there was a span of 6 bases. CDR3 residues: CASSIKGETQYF. Here the CDR3 DNA reads TGTGCCAGTAGTATAAAGGGGGAGACCCAGTACTTC.

The rearrangement joins TRBV11-1 to TRBJ2-1; no definite D call. Germline CDR1 reads SGHAT; CDR2 reads FQDESV (reference sequence). The ends were cut back, 1 base at V and 2 bases at J, with 6 bases in the middle. The CDR3 is made up of 14 amino acids. CDR3 sequence: CASSLGGTYNEQFF. The CDR3 DNA reads as TGTGCCAGCAGCTTAGGAGGCACCTACAATGAGCAGTTCTTC.

This rearrangement joins TRBV5-1 to TRBJ1-1; D unclear. CDR3 length: 15 amino acids. V shed 0 bases and J shed 1 base, with 10 bases lying between them. Germline CDR1 SGHRS, CDR2 YFSETQ. The CDR3 DNA reads TGCGCCAGCAGCTTGGAGCGGGGAAGGAACACTGAAGCTTTCTTT. This translates into CASSLERGRNTEAFF.

This clone was seen just once. Written as DNA, the CDR3 is TGTGCCAGCAGCATTCCTACTAGCGGGGCAACAGATACGCAGTATTTT. Protein: CASSIPTSGATDTQYF. The rearrangement uses TRBV5-4 and TRBJ2-3, with 10 bases fitting TRBD2. Losses at the gene ends were 4 bases for V and 3 bases for J; bases not matched to a gene: 8. Germline CDR1 reads SGHNT; CDR2 reads YYREEE (reference sequence). The CDR3 length is 16 residues. Using reference TRBV5-4 and TRBJ2-3 for the parts outside the CDR3, the full variable domain is ETGVTQSPTHLIKTRGQQVTLRCSSQSGHNTVSWYQQALGQGPQFIFQYYREEENGRGNFPPRFSGLQFPNYSSELNVNALELDDSALYLCASSIPTSGATDTQYFGPGTRLTVL.

CDR3 sequence reads: CASSQGGQGHTGELFF. Here the CDR3 DNA reads TGCGCCAGCAGCCAAGGGGGACAGGGGCACACCGGGGAGCTGTTTTTT. This rearrangement joins TRBV4-3 to TRBJ2-2; 10 bases match TRBD1. The CDR3 loop spans 16 amino acids. The trim removed 1 base at V and 3 bases at J, leaving 2 bases unmatched. The germline gives CDR1 LGHNA, CDR2 YSLEER.

The V call is TRBV9, the J call TRBJ1-2; D is perhaps TRBD1 (5 bases). The germline V gene has CDR1 SGDLS and CDR2 YYNGEE. The CDR3 runs to 15 residues. The germline V and J ends were trimmed by 4 bases and 2 bases, with 15 bases remaining between them. CDR3 bases: TGTGCCAGCAGCCCCTCGACGGGGGAAAACTATGGCTACACCTTC. Its protein product is CASSPSTGENYGYTF.

This clone was detected only a few times. This CDR3 reads CASSLNDGRGGYTF. The DNA for the CDR3 is TGTGCCAGCAGCTTAAATGACGGAAGAGGTGGCTACACCTTC. The chain couples TRBV11-3 to TRBJ1-2; D remains ambiguous. Germline CDR1 is SGHNT and CDR2 is YENEEA. The CDR3 totals 14 residues. Trimming took off 2 bases at V and 7 bases at J, with 14 bases between the two ends. The full variable domain, with the rest looked up from reference TRBV11-3 and TRBJ1-2, is EAGVVQSPRYKIIEKKQPVAFWCNPISGHNTLYWYLQNLGQGPELLIRYENEEAVDDSQLPKDRFSAERLKGVDSTLKIQPAELGDSAVYLCASSLNDGRGGYTFGSGTRLTVV.

The chain carries TRBV2 and TRBJ1-5; 7 bases fit TRBD1. The CDR3 is 14 amino acids. Germline CDR1 is SNHLY and CDR2 is FYNNEI. V lost 6 bases to trimming and J lost 1 base; unmatched junction nucleotides: 3. CDR3 in amino acids: CASRSQGSNQPQHF. CDR3 DNA sequence: TGTGCCAGCAGGTCACAGGGGAGCAATCAGCCCCAGCATTTT. Filled out from reference TRBV2 and TRBJ1-5, the complete variable domain reads EPEVTQTPSHQVTQMGQEVILRCVPISNHLYFYWYRQILGQKVEFLVSFYNNEISEKSEIFDDQFSVERPDGSNFTLKIRSTKLEDSAMYFCASRSQGSNQPQHFGDGTRLSIL.

The V gene is TRBV4-3, the J gene TRBJ1-6; D uncertain. The CDR3 loop spans 17 amino acids. Per germline, CDR1 LGHNA and CDR2 YSLEER. Between the trimmed V and J ends, which lost 3 bases and 0 bases, there was a span of 12 bases. This chain's CDR3 is CASSHSYPSSYNSPLHF. The CDR3 coding sequence is TGCGCCAGCAGCCACTCCTATCCGAGCTCCTATAATTCACCCCTCCACTTT.

This chain links TRBV10-3 with TRBJ2-5, with D maybe TRBD1 (6 bases). The CDR3 runs to 15 residues. The V gene lost 5 bases and the J gene lost 2 bases, with 15 bases spanning the gap. Germline V CDR1 and CDR2: ENHRY, SYGVKD. This CDR3 is CAISRNREKQETQYF. The CDR3 coding sequence is TGTGCCATCAGTCGGAACAGGGAAAAACAAGAGACCCAGTACTTC.

The chain recombines TRBV4-2 with TRBJ2-7; 9 bases are a match to TRBD2. The CDR3 contains 16 residues. Germline CDR1 and CDR2: LGHNA and YNFKEQ. V was pared by 0 bases and J by 3 bases, with 6 bases of the junction left unmatched. CDR3 amino acids: CASSQERTSGFYEQYF. CDR3 DNA sequence: TGTGCCAGCAGCCAAGAGAGAACTAGCGGGTTCTACGAGCAGTACTTC.

The chain joins TRBV4-2 to TRBJ2-3; 10 nucleotides align to TRBD2. J was trimmed by 0 bases and V by 4 bases; bases with no gene match: 7. CDR1 and CDR2 (germline): LGHNA, YNFKEQ. The CDR3 sequence is 17 residues long. DNA of the CDR3: TGTGCCAGCAGCCCTAGCGGGGGTCCCACTAGCACAGATACGCAGTATTTT. It codes for CASSPSGGPTSTDTQYF.

This clone was recorded once. The rearrangement uses TRBV5-1 and TRBJ1-5; possible D gene TRBD1, 5 bases. In germline, CDR1 is SGHRS, CDR2 YFSETQ. The V end lost 4 bases, the J end lost 0 bases, and 8 bases lay between the germline ends. The CDR3 loop spans 14 amino acids. This CDR3 is CASSPTVSNQPQHF. The DNA of the CDR3 is TGCGCCAGCAGCCCGACAGTTAGCAATCAGCCCCAGCATTTT. The variable domain in full, completed from reference TRBV5-1 and TRBJ1-5, reads KAGVTQTPRYLIKTRGQQVTLSCSPISGHRSVSWYQQTPGQGLQFLFEYFSETQRNKGNFPGRFSGRQFSNSRSEMNVSTLELGDSALYLCASSPTVSNQPQHFGDGTRLSIL.

The chain employs TRBV15 and TRBJ1-2; TRBD1 matches 9 bases. The CDR3 contains 15 residues. Germline trimming cut 1 base from V and 8 bases from J; bases unmatched to any gene: 8. Germline-derived CDR1 and CDR2 are LNHNV and YYDKDF (reference sequence). For the CDR3, the DNA is TGTGCCACCAGCAGAGTAGGAGACAGGGGGTCGGGCTACACCTTC. Amino acids: CATSRVGDRGSGYTF.

J is TRBJ1-2 and V is TRBV18; the match to TRBD1 covers 8 bases. V was clipped by 0 bases and J by 4 bases; unmatched bases: 4. This CDR3 contains 15 residues. Germline CDR1 and CDR2: KGHSH and LQKENI. CDR3 loop: CASSPPGQGFYGYTF. The CDR3, as DNA: TGTGCCAGCTCACCACCCGGACAGGGCTTCTATGGCTACACCTTC.

The chain joins TRBV3-1 (or the pseudogene TRBV3-2) to TRBJ2-1; D unclear. Germline loops: CDR1 LGHDT, CDR2 YNNKEL (reference sequence). This CDR3 spans 17 amino acids. Trimming removed 0 bases at V and 0 bases at J, with 12 bases between. The CDR3 region is CASSQDRGSSSYNEQFF. In DNA form, the CDR3 reads TGTGCCAGCAGCCAAGATCGAGGCTCCAGCTCCTACAATGAGCAGTTCTTC.

J is TRBJ1-1 and V is TRBV6-2 or TRBV6-3, with 7 bases aligning to TRBD1. Germline V gene lookup returns CDR1 MNHEY and CDR2 SVGEGT. The CDR3 is 15 residues long. V shed 0 bases and J 6 bases; nucleotides not matched to a gene: 7. The CDR3 reads CASSYSISTGPEAFF. The CDR3 nucleotides read TGTGCCAGCAGTTACTCGATATCGACAGGGCCTGAAGCTTTCTTT.

The chain has TRBV5-1 and TRBJ1-3; D may be TRBD1 (5 bases). The ends were cut back, 3 bases at V and 0 bases at J, with 16 bases in the middle. CDR3 length equals 17 residues. The germline CDR1 and CDR2 sequences are SGHRS and YFSETQ. CDR3 region: CASSSAQGLTSGNTIYF. Here the CDR3 DNA reads TGCGCCAGCAGCTCGGCGCAGGGACTGACCTCTGGAAACACCATATATTTT. Filled out from reference TRBV5-1 and TRBJ1-3, the complete variable domain reads KAGVTQTPRYLIKTRGQQVTLSCSPISGHRSVSWYQQTPGQGLQFLFEYFSETQRNKGNFPGRFSGRQFSNSRSEMNVSTLELGDSALYLCASSSAQGLTSGNTIYFGEGSWLTVV.

The genes are TRBV5-1 and TRBJ2-1, with 8 bases identical to TRBD1. With 0 bases clipped from V and 5 bases from J, the junction kept 7 bases outside the gene matches. This CDR3 spans 16 amino acids. CDR1 and CDR2 from the germline V gene are SGHRS and YFSETQ. Written as DNA, the CDR3 is TGCGCCAGCAGCTTGGCCGAGGGGACAGGTCACAATGAGCAGTTCTTC. Protein product: CASSLAEGTGHNEQFF.

This chain uses TRBV27 with TRBJ1-1, with a possible D match to TRBD1 (6 bases). CDR3 length equals 16 residues. V dropped 0 bases and J dropped 3 bases, with 14 bases sitting between them. Germline values: CDR1 MNHEY, CDR2 SMNVEV (reference sequence). The CDR3 sequence: CASSLSPGVWDTEAFF. The CDR3 region has the DNA TGTGCCAGCAGTTTATCGCCAGGGGTATGGGACACTGAAGCTTTCTTT.

A few counts support this clone. The J gene is TRBJ2-7, the V gene TRBV19; the D gene is possibly TRBD1 (5 bases). The germline V and J ends were trimmed by 2 bases and 5 bases, with 16 bases remaining between them. Germline-derived CDR1 and CDR2 are LNHDA and SQIVND (reference sequence). The CDR3 has 15 amino acids. CDR3 DNA sequence: TGTGCCAGTAGTATATCTATCGGGCAGGGTCACGAGCAGTACTTC. Translation gives CASSISIGQGHEQYF.